The 28 T cell receptor beta chains given below trace back to one sample, sequenced in a study of blood T cell repertoires in COVID-19. Profiled with immunoSEQ multiplex PCR; TCRdb holds only in-frame clones, not every one. The sample carries tens of thousands of clones, over 75% recorded once. Specimen: peripheral blood. All receptors derive from a human donor in a cohort sampled during active COVID-19.

The chain links TRBV23-1 to TRBJ1-4; 9 bases line up with TRBD1. TRBV23-1 is an ORF; its function is uncertain. The V gene end was trimmed by 9 bases and the J gene end by 7 bases; junction bases not matched to a gene: 12. The CDR3 covers 15 residues. The DNA for the CDR3 is TGCGCCAGTACGAGGTACAGGGGGCTTTGTGAAAAACTGTTTTTT. It encodes CASTRYRGLCEKLFF.

This chain uses TRBV7-9 with TRBJ2-1; a weak D match, TRBD2 (5 bases). Germline-derived CDR1 and CDR2 are SEHNR and FQNEAQ (reference sequence). Trimming took off 5 bases at V and 7 bases at J, with 12 bases between the two ends. This CDR3 has 13 residues. This chain's CDR3 is CASSRVGRNEQFF. The CDR3 DNA sequence: TGTGCCAGCAGCCGGGTGGGGAGAAATGAGCAGTTCTTC.

This CDR3 is CASILAGVETQYF. CDR3 DNA sequence: TGTGCCAGCATCCTTGCGGGAGTAGAGACCCAGTACTTC. The chain couples TRBV2 to TRBJ2-5; TRBD2 aligns across 7 bases. J was trimmed by 4 bases and V by 7 bases; bases with no gene match: 6. Looked up from germline, CDR1 is SNHLY and CDR2 is FYNNEI. The CDR3 has 13 residues.

The chain is built from TRBV29-1 and TRBJ2-1; 12 nucleotides align to TRBD1. V lost 8 bases to trimming and J lost 2 bases; unmatched junction nucleotides: 19. There are 19 residues in the CDR3. The germline V gene encodes CDR1 SQVTM and CDR2 ANQGSEA. CDR3 residues: CSTGTGGLGLAVPYNEQFF. The CDR3 nucleotides read TGCAGCACCGGGACAGGGGGCTTGGGACTCGCCGTTCCCTACAATGAGCAGTTCTTC.

This clone has only one observation. At one end the junction does not follow the germline gene, possibly because of a read error. The chain has TRBV6-5 and TRBJ2-3; 11 bases are a match to TRBD2. CDR3 length equals 11 residues. Germline CDR1 reads MNHEY; CDR2 reads SVGAGI. The CDR3 nucleotides are TGCACTAGCGGGGGCTCAGATACGCAGTATTTT. Its translation: CTSGGSDTQYF.

The V and J genes are TRBV4-1 and TRBJ2-6; no firm D call. The V end lost 1 base, the J end lost 0 bases, and 7 bases lay between the germline ends. This CDR3 contains 16 residues. CDR1 MGHRA and CDR2 YSYEKL come from the germline V gene. CDR3 DNA: TGCGCCAGCAGCCAAGCTTTCCTCTCTGGGGCCAACGTCCTGACTTTC. Its translation: CASSQAFLSGANVLTF.

This clone is a singleton in its sample. This chain connects TRBV18 to TRBJ2-5; maybe TRBD1 (5 bases). Germline V gene data show CDR1 as KGHSH and CDR2 as LQKENI. CDR3 length: 17 amino acids. V gave up 0 bases and J gave up 1 base, with 15 bases separating them. In DNA, the CDR3 is TGTGCCAGCTCACCACCGGGGCCGGACCAACTCCAAGAGACCCAGTACTTC. The encoded protein is CASSPPGPDQLQETQYF.

The gene calls are TRBV7-2 and TRBJ1-4; TRBD1 matches 9 bases. Looked up from germline, CDR1 is SGHTA and CDR2 is FQGNSA. J was trimmed by 7 bases and V by 1 base; bases with no gene match: 4. The CDR3 has 15 residues. CDR3: CASSLGDRDREKLFF. In DNA, the CDR3 is TGTGCCAGCAGCTTAGGGGACAGGGATCGTGAAAAACTGTTTTTT.

J is TRBJ1-6 and V is TRBV6-2 or TRBV6-3; TRBD1 matches at 9 bases. CDR3 length equals 14 residues. J was trimmed by 9 bases and V by 4 bases; bases with no gene match: 4. Per the germline V gene, CDR1 is MNHEY and CDR2 is SVGEGT. DNA of the CDR3: TGTGCCAGCAGTTCACCGGGACAGGGTTCACCCCTCCACTTT. Protein sequence: CASSSPGQGSPLHF.

The V call is TRBV18, the J call TRBJ1-3; 7 bases fit TRBD1. The CDR3 totals 13 residues. Trimming at V came to 4 bases and at J to 4 bases, leaving 1 base not matched to a gene. Germline lookup yields CDR1 KGHSH and CDR2 LQKENI. The CDR3 protein is CASSQGAGNTIYF. CDR3 nucleotide sequence: TGTGCCAGCTCACAGGGGGCAGGAAACACCATATATTTT.

This clone was observed once. The J gene is TRBJ2-7, the V gene TRBV5-1; a weak D match, TRBD1 (5 bases). Trimming shortened V by 0 bases and J by 2 bases, and 9 bases separated the two germline ends. The length of the CDR3 is 14 residues. The germline V gene encodes CDR1 SGHRS and CDR2 YFSETQ. The DNA of the CDR3 is TGCGCCAGCAGCTTGGTGCAGGGCACCTACGAGCAGTACTTC. Protein product: CASSLVQGTYEQYF.

The chain employs TRBV6-2 or TRBV6-3 and TRBJ2-1, with TRBD2 identical over 8 bases. This CDR3 has 18 amino acids. The germline V gene encodes CDR1 MNHEY and CDR2 SVGEGT. The V and J ends lost 0 bases and 8 bases, in that order; junction bases with no gene match: 15. For the CDR3, the DNA is TGTGCCAGCAGTTACTCTGAGGAGAGCGGGAGTTGGTTCGATGAGCAGTTCTTC. This translates into CASSYSEESGSWFDEQFF.

This clone was observed once. The chain has TRBV24-1 and TRBJ1-5; D might be TRBD1 (5 bases). Germline V CDR1 and CDR2: KGHDR, SFDVKD. The germline V and J ends were trimmed by 5 bases and 5 bases, with 6 bases remaining between them. CDR3 length: 12 residues. CDR3 in amino acids: CATSAGDQPQHF. In nucleotides, the CDR3 is TGTGCCACCAGTGCGGGGGATCAGCCCCAGCATTTT.

The J gene is TRBJ2-7, the V gene TRBV5-5; a possible D gene is TRBD1 (5 bases). The V and J ends lost 1 base and 2 bases respectively, with 7 bases between them. The CDR3 covers 13 residues. Germline CDR1 is SGHKS and CDR2 is YYEKEE (reference sequence). CDR3 sequence (DNA): TGTGCCAGCAGCTTGACAGGAGCCTACGAGCAGTACTTC. Translated, it gives CASSLTGAYEQYF.

The genes are TRBV10-3 and TRBJ1-1; 7 positions match TRBD1. From germline, CDR1 is ENHRY and CDR2 SYGVKD. The CDR3 loop spans 13 amino acids. V shed 3 bases, J shed 8 bases, and the junction held 6 bases outside the gene matches. The CDR3 sequence: CAISDTGALEAFF. The DNA of the CDR3 is TGTGCCATCAGTGACACAGGGGCCCTCGAAGCTTTCTTT.

The genes are TRBV5-4 and TRBJ2-3, with TRBD2 matching 9 bases. Germline V gene data show CDR1 as SGHNT and CDR2 as YYREEE (reference sequence). The CDR3 consists of 15 residues. V shed 3 bases, J shed 6 bases, and the junction held 8 bases outside the gene matches. Here the CDR3 DNA reads TGTGCCAGCAGCTCGAGCGGGAGGCTATGGGATACGCAGTATTTT. This codes for CASSSSGRLWDTQYF.

CDR3: CASNLAGGPTDTQYF. CDR3 nucleotides: TGTGCCAGCAATCTAGCGGGGGGGCCGACAGATACGCAGTATTTT. The chain links TRBV2 to TRBJ2-3; 12 bases line up with TRBD2. Unmatched junction bases numbered 5, after V lost 7 bases and J lost 3 bases. This CDR3 is 15 amino acids long. Germline assignment: CDR1 SNHLY and CDR2 FYNNEI.

The chain links TRBV27 to TRBJ2-4; TRBD1 aligns across 10 bases. Germline V gene lookup returns CDR1 MNHEY and CDR2 SMNVEV (reference sequence). After removal of 4 bases from V and 9 bases from J, the junction contained 6 bases not matched to a gene. This CDR3 is 14 amino acids long. CDR3 region: CASSSTGGEIIQYF. Here the CDR3 DNA reads TGTGCCAGCAGTTCGACAGGGGGCGAAATCATTCAGTACTTC.

J is TRBJ1-5 and V is TRBV2, with TRBD1 matching over 9 bases. V trimming: 3 bases; J trimming: 6 bases; junction bases outside the gene matches: 9. The V gene's germline CDR1 is SNHLY and CDR2 FYNNEI. The CDR3 has 16 residues. The CDR3 nucleotides read TGTGCCAGCAGTGAGTCCGGGACAGGGAGGGGTCAGCCCCAGCATTTT. Translated: CASSESGTGRGQPQHF.

The chain employs TRBV7-3 and TRBJ2-2; TRBD2 matches 9 bases. Germline assignment: CDR1 SGHTA and CDR2 FQGTGA. J was trimmed by 7 bases and V by 5 bases; bases with no gene match: 5. This CDR3 is built from 14 residues. The CDR3 is CASSIAGAGGELFF. The CDR3 coding sequence is TGTGCCAGCAGCATAGCGGGAGCTGGCGGGGAGCTGTTTTTT.

CDR3 sequence: CASSQEPRDRGVSNEKLFF. CDR3 DNA: TGTGCCAGCAGCCAAGAACCCCGGGACAGGGGAGTAAGTAATGAAAAACTGTTTTTT. The V and J genes are TRBV3-1 (or the pseudogene TRBV3-2) and TRBJ1-4; 10 bases are a match to TRBD1. Germline V CDR1 and CDR2: LGHDT, YNNKEL (reference sequence). This CDR3 has 19 amino acids. V was clipped by 0 bases and J by 4 bases; unmatched bases: 11.

In regard to this clone: Germline is not matched at one junction end, which may reflect a read error. The chain employs TRBV7-3 and TRBJ2-3, with TRBD2 identical over 13 bases. Germline CDR1 and CDR2: SGHTA and FQGTGA. This CDR3 is 16 amino acids long. The CDR3 nucleotides are TGTGCCAGCAGCCTAACTAGCGGGAGGGCCAGAGATACGCAGTATTTT. This encodes CASSLTSGRARDTQYF.

The J gene is TRBJ1-1, the V gene TRBV5-1, with D perhaps TRBD1 (6 bases). The CDR3 covers 15 residues. CDR1 SGHRS and CDR2 YFSETQ come from the germline V gene. The germline V and J ends were trimmed by 2 bases and 4 bases, with 15 bases remaining between them. CDR3 DNA: TGCGCCAGCAGCTTCGGTTTGGGGGCGATCACTGAAGCTTTCTTT. Its protein is CASSFGLGAITEAFF.

With regard to this clone: Different DNA sequences within this sample yield the same CDR3. This chain connects TRBV19 to TRBJ1-2; 7 positions match TRBD1. Germline V gives CDR1 LNHDA, CDR2 SQIVND (reference sequence). V gave up 2 bases and J gave up 5 bases; unmatched junction bases: 2. This CDR3 spans 13 amino acids. Here the CDR3 reads CASSISRGYGYTF. The CDR3 DNA follows: TGTGCCAGTAGTATAAGCAGGGGGTATGGCTACACCTTC.

J is TRBJ1-2 and V is TRBV6-4; 9 bases map to TRBD1. The V and J ends lost 2 bases and 2 bases, in that order; junction bases with no gene match: 9. The germline V gene has CDR1 MRHNA and CDR2 SNTAGT. This CDR3 is 17 amino acids long. In nucleotides, the CDR3 is TGTGCCAGCAGTGACCCCACAGGGGGCGTAATAAACTATGGCTACACCTTC. Protein: CASSDPTGGVINYGYTF.

This clone was detected a few times. The chain has TRBV7-2 and TRBJ2-7; TRBD2 agrees at 7 bases. This CDR3 has 15 residues. J lost 2 bases, V lost 3 bases, and 7 bases had no gene match. Germline V CDR1 and CDR2: SGHTA, FQGNSA. Here the CDR3 reads CASSFAGDPTYEQYF. The CDR3 region has the DNA TGTGCCAGCAGCTTTGCGGGAGACCCTACCTACGAGCAGTACTTC.

CDR3 sequence (DNA): TGCAGTGCTAGTTCTACTAGCGGGGTATATGAGCAGTTCTTC. Amino acid sequence: CSASSTSGVYEQFF. V usage is TRBV20-1 and J usage is TRBJ2-1; 10 bases align to TRBD2. The junction had 7 bases not matched to a gene; V was cut back by 3 bases and J by 8 bases. The CDR3 loop spans 14 amino acids. Germline V gene data show CDR1 as DFQATT and CDR2 as SNEGSKA (reference sequence).

The rearrangement links TRBV12-3 or TRBV12-4 to TRBJ2-1; no clear D gene. This CDR3 region has 11 residues. Trimming shortened V by 3 bases and J by 8 bases, and 5 bases separated the two germline ends. CDR3 coding DNA: TGTGCCAGCAGTTTGTCTGATGAGCAGTTCTTC. It specifies CASSLSDEQFF.